These T cell receptor beta chains were read from a single sample in a study of T cells in Graves' hyperthyroidism and ophthalmopathy. Using its own MiXCR run on the multiplex PCR reads, TCRdb lists one record per CDR3 protein. The data show roughly 350,000 distinct CDR3 sequences, roughly 13% seen once. The sequencing sample was made of blood. The receptors were gathered from a woman in her 40s with Graves' ophthalmopathy. The CDR3 runs from the conserved cysteine through the conserved F or W. D genes are given only for firm matches. Some rows mark clone size as missing; the rest say once, few, many or name a class of expanded clone.

>NA|hyperexpanded|TRBV2|TRBJ1-1
CASSLKGLSEAFF
TGTGCCAGCAGTCTAAAGGGGTTAAGTGAAGCTTTCTTT
>TRBD2|many|TRBV10-1|TRBJ2-3
CASSESLMAGVTDTQYF
TGCGCCAGCAGTGAGTCCCTTATGGCGGGAGTCACAGATACGCAGTATTTT
>NA|many|TRBV7-9|TRBJ1-5
CASSPGGAVSGPQHF
TGTGCCAGCAGCCCTGGGGGAGCCGTATCGGGGCCCCAGCATTTT
>NA|few|TRBV12-3/TRBV12-4|TRBJ1-6
CASSPRDTWGSPLHF
TGTGCCAGCAGTCCCAGGGACACCTGGGGTTCACCCCTCCACTTT
>NA|NA|TRBV4-2|TRBJ2-2
CASSQLLGELFF
TGTGCCAGCAGCCAATTGCTCGGGGAGCTGTTTTTT
>NA|many|TRBV9|TRBJ2-7
CASSVGALSSYEQYF
TGTGCCAGCAGCGTAGGGGCGTTAAGCTCCTACGAGCAGTACTTC
>NA|many|TRBV6-1|TRBJ1-5
CASSETGLIVAQHF
TGTGCCAGCAGTGAAACAGGGCTCATCGTAGCCCAGCATTTT
>NA|many|TRBV12-3/TRBV12-4|TRBJ1-3
CASSLGEGNTIYF
TGTGCCAGCAGTCTCGGGGAGGGAAACACCATATATTTT
>TRBD2|many|TRBV7-2|TRBJ2-3
CASSPLRSGGNTDTQYF
TGTGCCAGCAGCCCCCTGAGGAGCGGGGGAAACACAGATACGCAGTATTTT
>TRBD1|many|TRBV24-1|TRBJ1-1
CATRAGTGRTEAFF
TGTGCCACCAGGGCCGGGACAGGGCGGACTGAAGCTTTCTTT
>TRBD2|NA|TRBV9|TRBJ2-5
CASSVSGDGETQYF
TGTGCCAGCAGCGTAAGCGGGGACGGTGAGACCCAGTACTTC
>NA|many|TRBV20-1|TRBJ2-3
CSARDKYRVDTQYF
TGCAGTGCTAGAGACAAATACAGGGTAGATACGCAGTATTTT
>NA|NA|TRBV6-5|TRBJ1-1
CASSYLGRAQNTEAFF
TGTGCCAGCAGTTACCTTGGACGGGCCCAGAACACTGAAGCTTTCTTT
>NA|many|TRBV4-2|TRBJ2-3
CASSQEAYTDTQYF
TGTGCCAGCAGCCAAGAGGCCTACACAGATACGCAGTATTTT
>NA|many|TRBV27|TRBJ1-2
CASGRQETGGYTF
TGTGCCAGCGGCCGACAAGAGACTGGGGGCTACACCTTC
>NA|few|TRBV20-1|TRBJ2-7
CSAPQNPDGEQYF
TGCAGTGCTCCTCAGAACCCAGACGGGGAGCAGTACTTC
>TRBD1|many|TRBV5-1|TRBJ2-7
CASSRGTGLSYEQYF
TGCGCCAGCAGCCGGGGGACAGGGCTCTCCTACGAGCAGTACTTC
>NA|few|TRBV29-1|TRBJ1-2
CSVDYSYGYTF
TGCAGCGTTGACTACAGCTATGGCTACACCTTC
>TRBD2|few|TRBV4-1|TRBJ2-5
CASSLHGLAGDTQYF
TGCGCCAGCAGCCTCCATGGGCTAGCGGGAGACACCCAGTACTTC
>NA|many|TRBV28|TRBJ2-5
CASSFRRDGGETQYF
TGTGCCAGCAGTTTCCGACGGGACGGGGGAGAGACCCAGTACTTC
>NA|many|TRBV20-1|TRBJ1-1
CSARTGGGTEAFF
TGCAGTGCTAGAACCGGGGGGGGGACTGAAGCTTTCTTT
>TRBD2|once|TRBV7-6|TRBJ2-3
CASALAGGFDTQYF
TGTGCCAGTGCCTTAGCGGGGGGGTTTGATACGCAGTATTTT
>NA|many|TRBV6-1|TRBJ2-1
CASSYGGEQFF
TGTGCCAGCAGTTACGGTGGGGAGCAGTTCTTC
>TRBD2|many|TRBV19|TRBJ2-1
CASSRGRGGFYNEQFF
TGTGCCAGTAGTAGGGGGAGGGGTGGATTCTACAATGAGCAGTTCTTC
>TRBD1|many|TRBV24-1|TRBJ2-2
CATSPGTGGAYTGELFF
TGTGCCACCAGTCCCGGGACAGGGGGCGCGTATACCGGGGAGCTGTTTTTT
>NA|many|TRBV2|TRBJ2-1
CASRVGGSYNEQFF
TGTGCCAGCAGGGTGGGAGGCTCCTACAATGAGCAGTTCTTC
>NA|many|TRBV5-1|TRBJ1-1
CASKKMPGLTTEAFF
TGCGCCAGCAAAAAAATGCCAGGGTTGACAACTGAAGCTTTCTTT
>TRBD1|many|TRBV5-1|TRBJ2-5
CASSQGQRNQETQYF
TGCGCCAGCAGCCAGGGACAGCGCAACCAAGAGACCCAGTACTTC
>NA|many|TRBV28|TRBJ2-1
CASRSQGREQFF
TGTGCCAGCAGGAGCCAGGGCAGGGAGCAGTTCTTC
>NA|many|TRBV2|TRBJ1-2
CASRLDGAWNYGYTF
TGTGCCAGCAGGCTTGACGGGGCTTGGAACTATGGCTACACCTTC
>NA|few|TRBV30|TRBJ2-5
CAWSVQQLETQYF
TGTGCCTGGAGTGTACAACAGCTGGAGACCCAGTACTTC
>TRBD2|many|TRBV28|TRBJ2-1
CASRPGLAGGSSYNEQFF
TGTGCCAGCAGGCCGGGACTAGCGGGAGGAAGCTCCTACAATGAGCAGTTCTTC
>NA|once|TRBV19|TRBJ2-6
CASSRGPRAGANVLTF
TGTGCCAGTAGTAGGGGGCCCCGAGCTGGGGCCAACGTCCTGACTTTC
>TRBD1|many|TRBV2|TRBJ1-1
CASNSDRGNLNTEAFF
TGTGCCAGCAATTCAGACAGGGGTAACTTGAACACTGAAGCTTTCTTT
>TRBD2|many|TRBV9|TRBJ2-7
CASSPGLVSYEQYF
TGTGCCAGCAGCCCCGGACTAGTTTCCTACGAGCAGTACTTC